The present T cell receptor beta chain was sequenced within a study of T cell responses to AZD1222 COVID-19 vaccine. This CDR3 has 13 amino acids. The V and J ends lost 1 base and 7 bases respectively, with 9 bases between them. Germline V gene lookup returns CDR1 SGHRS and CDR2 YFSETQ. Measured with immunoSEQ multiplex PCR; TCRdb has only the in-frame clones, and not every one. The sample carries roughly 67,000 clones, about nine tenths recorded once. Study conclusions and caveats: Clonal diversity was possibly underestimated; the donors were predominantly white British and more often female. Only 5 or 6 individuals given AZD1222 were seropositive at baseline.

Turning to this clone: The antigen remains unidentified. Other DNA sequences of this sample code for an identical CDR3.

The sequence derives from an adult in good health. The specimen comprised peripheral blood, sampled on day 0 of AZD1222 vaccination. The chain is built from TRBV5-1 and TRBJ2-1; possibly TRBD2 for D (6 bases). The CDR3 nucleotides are TGCGCCAGCAGCTTGCGAGGGAGGAATGAGCAGTTCTTC. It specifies CASSLRGRNEQFF.